This T cell receptor beta chain was identified in a study of early T cells in non-severe SARS-CoV-2 infection. Attachment of unique molecular identifiers to individual cDNA molecules was performed. TCRdb recomputed calls from the 5' RACE reads with MiXCR, one row per CDR3 protein. Of 64,000 or so distinct CDR3 sequences listed, approximately 10% were seen once; the top ten hold less than 3.5%. CDR1 SGDLS and CDR2 YYNGEE come from the germline V gene. With 0 bases removed from V and 5 bases from J, the gap between germline ends came to 12 bases. The CDR3 has 16 residues. This clonotype was seen ten or more times.

The receptor's source is an adult who was a healthcare worker with PCR-confirmed SARS-CoV-2 infection or an uninfected control (not recorded which). The gene calls are TRBV9 and TRBJ1-6; D is perhaps TRBD1 (5 bases). Here the sequenced sample was whole blood, taken at baseline. CDR3 loop: CASSVAGHLDNSPLHF. CDR3 nucleotides: TGTGCCAGCAGCGTAGCCGGACACCTCGATAATTCACCCCTCCACTTT.